This TCR beta chain derives from a study of blood T cell repertoires in COVID-19. Study-level background: Spain, Italy and the United States supplied samples that represented acute and convalescent COVID-19. T cells, B-cell-depleted T cells, or PBMCs provided the cDNA or gDNA that served as material.

Original data processing: The assay estimated nucleated cells by amplifying reference gene primers. TCRdb's table, derived via immunoSEQ multiplex PCR, lists solely in-frame clones and lacks some. V and J calls and clone size are those listed in that table; D and trimming were worked out from the DNA. Seen here are roughly 63,000 clones, over 70% observed once, and the top ten hold less than 2.5%. Trimming took 3 bases from V and 7 from J; bases not matched to a gene: 1. The CDR3 extends over 12 amino acids. Germline V gives CDR1 KGHSH, CDR2 LQKENI. This TCR was sampled from a human donor in a cohort sampled during active COVID-19. Source material: peripheral blood. The chain has TRBV18 and TRBJ2-7; 9 nucleotides match TRBD1. This CDR3 reads CASSPGQGEQYF. In DNA, the CDR3 is TGTGCCAGCTCACCGGGACAGGGTGAGCAGTACTTC.